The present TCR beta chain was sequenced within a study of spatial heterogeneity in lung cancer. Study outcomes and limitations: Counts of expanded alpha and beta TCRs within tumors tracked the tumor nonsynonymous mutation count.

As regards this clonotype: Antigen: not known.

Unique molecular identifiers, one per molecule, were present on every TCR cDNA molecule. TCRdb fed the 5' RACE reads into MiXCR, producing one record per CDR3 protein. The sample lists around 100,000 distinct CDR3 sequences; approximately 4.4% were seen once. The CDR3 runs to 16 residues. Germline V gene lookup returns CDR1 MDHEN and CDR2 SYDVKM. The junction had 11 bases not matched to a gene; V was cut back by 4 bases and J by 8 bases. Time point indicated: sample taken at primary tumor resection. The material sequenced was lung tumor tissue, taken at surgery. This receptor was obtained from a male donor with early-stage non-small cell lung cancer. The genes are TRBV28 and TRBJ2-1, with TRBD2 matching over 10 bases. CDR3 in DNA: TGTGCCAGCAGTTCCCCCTTAGCGGGAGGACTCGATGAGCAGTTCTTC. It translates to CASSSPLAGGLDEQFF. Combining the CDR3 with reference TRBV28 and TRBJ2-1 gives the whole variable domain DVKVTQSSRYLVKRTGEKVFLECVQDMDHENMFWYRQDPGLGLRLIYFSYDVKMKEKGDIPEGYSVSREKKERFSLILESASTNQTSMYLCASSSPLAGGLDEQFFGPGTRLTVL.